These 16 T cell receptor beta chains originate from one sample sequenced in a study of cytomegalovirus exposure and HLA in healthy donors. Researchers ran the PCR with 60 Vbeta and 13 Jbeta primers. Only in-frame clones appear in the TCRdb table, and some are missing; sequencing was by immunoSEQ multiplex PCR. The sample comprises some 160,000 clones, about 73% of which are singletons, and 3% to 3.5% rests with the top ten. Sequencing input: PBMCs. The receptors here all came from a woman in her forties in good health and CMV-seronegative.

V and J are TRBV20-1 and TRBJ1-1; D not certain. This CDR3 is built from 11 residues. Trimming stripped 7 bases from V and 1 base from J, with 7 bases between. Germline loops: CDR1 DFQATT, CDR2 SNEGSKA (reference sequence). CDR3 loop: CSVGGNTEAFF. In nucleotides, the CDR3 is TGCAGTGTCGGCGGGAACACTGAAGCTTTCTTT.

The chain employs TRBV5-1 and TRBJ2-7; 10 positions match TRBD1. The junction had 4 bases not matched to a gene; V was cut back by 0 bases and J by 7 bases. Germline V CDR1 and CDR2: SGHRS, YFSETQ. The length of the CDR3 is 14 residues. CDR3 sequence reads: CASSLAGTGAEQYF. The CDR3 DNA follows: TGCGCCAGCAGCTTGGCGGGGACAGGGGCAGAGCAGTACTTC.

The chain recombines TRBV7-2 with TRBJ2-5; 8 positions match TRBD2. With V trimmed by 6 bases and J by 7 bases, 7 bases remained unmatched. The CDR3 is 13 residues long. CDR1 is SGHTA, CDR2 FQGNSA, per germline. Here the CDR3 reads CASSLGGARTQYF. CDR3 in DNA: TGTGCCAGCAGTCTCGGGGGGGCCAGGACCCAGTACTTC.

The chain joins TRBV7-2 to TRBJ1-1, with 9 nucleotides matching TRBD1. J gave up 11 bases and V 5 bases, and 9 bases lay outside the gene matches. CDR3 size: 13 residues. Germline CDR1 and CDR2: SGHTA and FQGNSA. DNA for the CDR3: TGTGCCAGCAGCCCCATGACAGGGGGGTTGGCTTTCTTT. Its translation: CASSPMTGGLAFF.

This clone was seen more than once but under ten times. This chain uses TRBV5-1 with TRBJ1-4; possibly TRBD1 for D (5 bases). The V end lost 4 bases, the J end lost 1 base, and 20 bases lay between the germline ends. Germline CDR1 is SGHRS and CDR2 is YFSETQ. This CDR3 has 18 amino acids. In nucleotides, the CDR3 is TGCGCCAGCAGCAAACGACCGCTAGGGGTTGGAACTAATGAAAAACTGTTTTTT. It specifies CASSKRPLGVGTNEKLFF.

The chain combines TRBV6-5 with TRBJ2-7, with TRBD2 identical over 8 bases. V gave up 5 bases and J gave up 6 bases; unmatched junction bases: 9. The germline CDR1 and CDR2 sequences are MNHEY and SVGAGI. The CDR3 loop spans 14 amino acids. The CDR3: CASSIAGTRVEQYF. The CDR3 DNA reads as TGTGCCAGCAGTATCGCCGGGACTAGGGTCGAGCAGTACTTC.

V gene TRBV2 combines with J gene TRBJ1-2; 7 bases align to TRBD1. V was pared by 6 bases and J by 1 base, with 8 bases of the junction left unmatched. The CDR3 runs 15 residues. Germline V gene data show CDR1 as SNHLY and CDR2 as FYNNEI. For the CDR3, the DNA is TGTGCCAGCAGAAACAGGGGAATGTTTAACTATGGCTACACCTTC. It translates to CASRNRGMFNYGYTF.

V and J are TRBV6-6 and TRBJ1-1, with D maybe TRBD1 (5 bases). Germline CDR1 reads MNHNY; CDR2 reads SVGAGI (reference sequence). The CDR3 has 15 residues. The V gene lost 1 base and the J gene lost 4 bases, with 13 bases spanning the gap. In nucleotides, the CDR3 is TGTGCCAGCAGTTACTTCGACACAGGAACCACTGAAGCTTTCTTT. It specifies CASSYFDTGTTEAFF.

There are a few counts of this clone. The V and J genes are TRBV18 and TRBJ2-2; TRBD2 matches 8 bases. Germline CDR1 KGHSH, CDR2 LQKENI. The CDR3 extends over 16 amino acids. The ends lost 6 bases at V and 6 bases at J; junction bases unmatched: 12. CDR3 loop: CASSYGLAGPAGELFF. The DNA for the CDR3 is TGTGCCAGCTCGTACGGACTAGCAGGCCCGGCCGGGGAGCTGTTTTTT.

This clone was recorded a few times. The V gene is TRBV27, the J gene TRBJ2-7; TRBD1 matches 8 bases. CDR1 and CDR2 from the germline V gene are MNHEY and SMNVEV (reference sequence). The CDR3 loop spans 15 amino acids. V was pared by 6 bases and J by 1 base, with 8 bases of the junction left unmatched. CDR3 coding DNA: TGTGCCAGCAGCTATTACAGGGGGTTATCCTACGAGCAGTACTTC. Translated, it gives CASSYYRGLSYEQYF.

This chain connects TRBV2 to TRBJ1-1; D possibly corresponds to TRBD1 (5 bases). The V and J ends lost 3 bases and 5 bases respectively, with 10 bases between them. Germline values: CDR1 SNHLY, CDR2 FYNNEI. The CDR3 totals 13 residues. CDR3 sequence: CASSEEGSTEAFF. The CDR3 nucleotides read TGTGCCAGCAGTGAGGAGGGGAGTACTGAAGCTTTCTTT.

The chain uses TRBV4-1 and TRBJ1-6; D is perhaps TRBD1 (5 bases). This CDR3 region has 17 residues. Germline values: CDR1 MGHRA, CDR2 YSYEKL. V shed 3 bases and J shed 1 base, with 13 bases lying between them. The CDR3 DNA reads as TGCGCCAGCAGCCAGGGTCCCCGGGGGTCCTATAATTCACCCCTCCACTTT. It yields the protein CASSQGPRGSYNSPLHF.

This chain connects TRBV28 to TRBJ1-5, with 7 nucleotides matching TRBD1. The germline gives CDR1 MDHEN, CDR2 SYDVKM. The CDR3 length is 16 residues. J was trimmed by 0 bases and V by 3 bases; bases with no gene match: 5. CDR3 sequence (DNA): TGTGCCAGCAGTTTTGACAGGGCCTATAGCAATCAGCCCCAGCATTTT. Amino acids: CASSFDRAYSNQPQHF.

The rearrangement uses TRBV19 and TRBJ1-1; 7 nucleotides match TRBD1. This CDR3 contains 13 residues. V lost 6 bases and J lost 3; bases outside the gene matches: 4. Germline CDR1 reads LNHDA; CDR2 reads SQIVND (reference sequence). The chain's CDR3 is CASRQGWYTEAFF. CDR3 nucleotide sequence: TGTGCCAGTAGACAGGGGTGGTACACTGAAGCTTTCTTT.

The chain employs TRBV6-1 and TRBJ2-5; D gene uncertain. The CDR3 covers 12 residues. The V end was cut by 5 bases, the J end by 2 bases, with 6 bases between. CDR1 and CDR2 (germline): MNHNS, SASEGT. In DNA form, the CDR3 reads TGTGCCAGCAGTCGACTGCAAGAGACCCAGTACTTC. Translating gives CASSRLQETQYF.

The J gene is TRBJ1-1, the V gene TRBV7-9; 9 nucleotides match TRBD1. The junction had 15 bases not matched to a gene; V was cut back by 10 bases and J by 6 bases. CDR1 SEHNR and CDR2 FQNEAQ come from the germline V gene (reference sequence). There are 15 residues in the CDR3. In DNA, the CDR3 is TGTGCCATACTCTGGGACAGGGATTCTGTCGCTGAAGCTTTCTTT. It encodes CAILWDRDSVAEAFF.